These 10 T cell receptor beta chains came from one sample sequenced in a study of CD8+ T cells in alopecia areata. Treatment of the sample: oral pan-JAK inhibitor, 5-10 mg twice daily. Following RNA extraction, reverse transcription yielded cDNA that acted as the sequencing template. This table comes from immunoSEQ multiplex PCR, and its TCRdb copy is limited to in-frame clones, with some not included. The sample contains roughly 200,000 clones, 53% of which appear only once. The sequenced sample was CD8+ T cells sorted from blood, obtained at week 24, from a patient treated with tofacitinib. The receptors were sampled from a human donor with alopecia areata.

In DNA form, the CDR3 reads TGCGCCAGCAGCCCAGGGACGGGGGGGTATGGCTACACCTTC. Its translation: CASSPGTGGYGYTF. The rearrangement links TRBV4-3 to TRBJ1-2; a weak D match, TRBD1 (5 bases). V lost 4 bases and J 5 bases, leaving 14 bases between the germline ends. CDR3 length: 14 residues. Germline V lookup: CDR1 LGHNA, CDR2 YSLEER.

The CDR3 spells CAWSQGQNTEAFF. The DNA for the CDR3 is TGTGCCTGGAGCCAAGGACAGAACACTGAAGCTTTCTTT. This chain uses TRBV30 with TRBJ1-1, with D possibly being TRBD1 (5 bases). The length of the CDR3 is 13 residues. V dropped 3 bases and J dropped 1 base, with 9 bases sitting between them. CDR1 is GTSNPN, CDR2 SVGIG, per germline (reference sequence).

Only a few counts were recorded for this clone. The V call is TRBV19, the J call TRBJ1-1, with D unclear. V was cut by 7 bases and J by 4 bases, with 7 bases left in between. CDR3 size: 11 residues. Germline loops: CDR1 LNHDA, CDR2 SQIVND (reference sequence). The CDR3, as DNA: TGTGCCAGTATGGTGCGCACTGAAGCTTTCTTT. Amino acids: CASMVRTEAFF.

This chain joins TRBV4-1 and TRBJ2-6, with 8 bases fitting TRBD1. Germline V gives CDR1 MGHRA, CDR2 YSYEKL. CDR3 size: 17 residues. The junction had 9 bases not matched to a gene; V was cut back by 4 bases and J by 4 bases. This CDR3 is CASSLIQGASGANVLTF. The CDR3 bases are TGCGCCAGCAGCCTCATTCAGGGGGCGTCGGGGGCCAACGTCCTGACTTTC.

This rearrangement joins TRBV13 to TRBJ1-2, with D maybe TRBD1 (6 bases). The length of the CDR3 is 12 residues. CDR1 is PRHDT, CDR2 FYEKMQ, per germline (reference sequence). Between the trimmed V and J ends, which lost 6 bases and 6 bases, there was a span of 11 bases. CDR3 loop: CASRIEGDGYTF. CDR3 nucleotides: TGTGCCAGCAGGATAGAGGGGGATGGCTACACCTTC. Full variable domain (rest looked up from reference TRBV13 and TRBJ1-2): AAGVIQSPRHLIKEKRETATLKCYPIPRHDTVYWYQQGPGQDPQFLISFYEKMQSDKGSIPDRFSAQQFSDYHSELNMSSLELGDSALYFCASRIEGDGYTFGSGTRLTVV.

This clone was seen only a few times. J is TRBJ1-1 and V is TRBV11-2; D uncertain. Trimming removed 1 base at V and 4 bases at J, with 4 bases between. The CDR3 covers 12 residues. Germline V gives CDR1 SGHAT, CDR2 FQNNGV. This CDR3 reads CASSLGPTEAFF. The CDR3 DNA reads TGTGCCAGCAGCTTAGGACCCACTGAAGCTTTCTTT.

This sequence joins TRBV10-2 and TRBJ2-2; either TRBD1 or TRBD2 may supply D (5 bases each). V dropped 5 bases and J dropped 7 bases, with 14 bases sitting between them. The CDR3 consists of 14 residues. Germline CDR1 and CDR2: WSHSY and SAAADI. This CDR3 reads CASSHIGTSGELFF. The CDR3 DNA follows: TGCGCCAGCAGTCACATTGGGACGAGCGGGGAGCTGTTTTTT.

This clone was counted a few times. The gene calls are TRBV29-1 and TRBJ1-1; perhaps TRBD1 as D (5 bases). V lost 3 bases and J 6 bases, leaving 8 bases between the germline ends. There are 11 residues in the CDR3. The germline V gene encodes CDR1 SQVTM and CDR2 ANQGSEA. This chain's CDR3 is CSVDGGAEAFF. The CDR3 coding sequence is TGCAGCGTTGACGGGGGGGCTGAAGCTTTCTTT.

Details on this clone: This CDR3 is also generated by other DNA sequences in the sample. This chain connects TRBV30 to TRBJ1-1; D is unclear. This CDR3 spans 12 amino acids. In germline, CDR1 is GTSNPN, CDR2 SVGIG (reference sequence). V was cut by 2 bases and J by 2 bases, with 6 bases left in between. CDR3 loop: CAWSLLNTEAFF. CDR3 nucleotide sequence: TGTGCCTGGAGTTTACTTAACACTGAAGCTTTCTTT.

This chain joins TRBV29-1 and TRBJ1-2; D perhaps matches TRBD1 (5 bases). CDR3 size: 15 residues. CDR1 and CDR2 (germline): SQVTM, ANQGSEA. The ends were cut back, 6 bases at V and 5 bases at J, with 22 bases in the middle. The CDR3 DNA reads as TGCAGCGTACTCAAGGCCTCTCGGGACGGATATGGCTACACCTTC. Its protein is CSVLKASRDGYGYTF.